This paragraph reports one TCR beta chain. What it binds is unknown. This CDR3 has 13 residues. Germline V lookup: CDR1 DFQATT, CDR2 SNEGSKA (reference sequence). V dropped 5 bases and J dropped 1 base, with 10 bases sitting between them. This sample was included in a study of post-analysis software for immune sequencing data. Overall study: Relapsing-remitting, secondary progressive and progressive-relapsing courses of multiple sclerosis were included. Findings of the study overall: TRBV5-6, TRBV5-1 and TRBV20-1 were among roughly 5 TRBV segments more frequent in patients than controls. Co-batched samples clustered tightly together by F measure.

TCR beta cDNA libraries included unique molecular identifiers. Roughly 490,000 cDNA molecules came from 1 to 10 million T cells. TCRdb independently ran MiXCR on the PCR reads; one entry per CDR3 protein. The sample holds 450,000 to 650,000 distinct CDR3 sequences, 44% seen once. This clonotype was sampled from a girl aged 10 to 17 with multiple sclerosis. The specimen was blood. The chain employs TRBV20-1 and TRBJ2-3; no firm D call. The CDR3: CSAEKVGTDTQYF. The CDR3 region has the DNA TGCAGTGCTGAAAAGGTGGGCACAGATACGCAGTATTTT.